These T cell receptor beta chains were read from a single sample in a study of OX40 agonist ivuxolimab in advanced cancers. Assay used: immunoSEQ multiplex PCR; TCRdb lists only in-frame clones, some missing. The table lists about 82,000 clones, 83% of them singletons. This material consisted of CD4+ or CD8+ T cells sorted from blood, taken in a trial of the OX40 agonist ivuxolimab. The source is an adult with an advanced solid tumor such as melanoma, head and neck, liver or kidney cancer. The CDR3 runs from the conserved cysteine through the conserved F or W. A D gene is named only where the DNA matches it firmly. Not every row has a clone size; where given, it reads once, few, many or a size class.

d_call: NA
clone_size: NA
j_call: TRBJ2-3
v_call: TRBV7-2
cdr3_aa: CASSLVFTDTQYF

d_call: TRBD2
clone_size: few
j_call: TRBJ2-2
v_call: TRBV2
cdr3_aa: CASNPGLAGAGELFF

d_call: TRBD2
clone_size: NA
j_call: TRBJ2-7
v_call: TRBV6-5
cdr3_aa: CASSYKGLASYEQYF

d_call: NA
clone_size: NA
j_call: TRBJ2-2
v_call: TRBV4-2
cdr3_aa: CASRAPGVSNTGELFF

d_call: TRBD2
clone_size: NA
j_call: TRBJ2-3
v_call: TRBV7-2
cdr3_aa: CASSRGLAATQYF

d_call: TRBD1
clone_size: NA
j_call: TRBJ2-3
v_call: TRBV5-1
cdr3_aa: CASSSAGGGTDTQYF

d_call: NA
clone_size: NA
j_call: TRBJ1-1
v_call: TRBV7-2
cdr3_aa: CASSPHRTANTEAFF

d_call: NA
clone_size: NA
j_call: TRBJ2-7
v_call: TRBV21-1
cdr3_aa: CASSKWTGTPYEQYF

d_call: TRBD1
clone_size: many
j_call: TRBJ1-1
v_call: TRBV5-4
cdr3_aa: CASSLGEGAWTEAFF

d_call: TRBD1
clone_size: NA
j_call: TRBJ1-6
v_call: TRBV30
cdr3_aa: CAWGLTGGPLHF

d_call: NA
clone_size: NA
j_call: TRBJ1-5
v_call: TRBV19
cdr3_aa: CASSIGGQPQHF

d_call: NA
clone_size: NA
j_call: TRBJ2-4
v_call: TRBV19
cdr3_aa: CASSQNRGLLNIQYF

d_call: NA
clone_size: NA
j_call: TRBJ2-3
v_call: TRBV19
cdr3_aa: CASSPVADTQYF

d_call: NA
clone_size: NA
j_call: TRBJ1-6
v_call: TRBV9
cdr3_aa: CASSVTGGASSLHF

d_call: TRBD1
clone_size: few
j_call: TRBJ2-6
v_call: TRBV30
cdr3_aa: CAWVGQRTGANVLTF

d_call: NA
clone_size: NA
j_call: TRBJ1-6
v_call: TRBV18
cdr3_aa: CASSPGRTNNSPLHF

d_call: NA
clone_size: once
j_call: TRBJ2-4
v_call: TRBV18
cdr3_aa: CASSPNSDAKNIQYF

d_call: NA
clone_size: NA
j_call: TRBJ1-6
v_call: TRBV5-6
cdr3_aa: CASSRRAGYYNSPLHF

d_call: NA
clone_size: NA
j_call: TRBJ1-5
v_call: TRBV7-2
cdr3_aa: CASSPGNDQPQHF

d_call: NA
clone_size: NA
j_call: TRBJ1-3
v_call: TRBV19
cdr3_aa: CASSEGHRAGNTIYF

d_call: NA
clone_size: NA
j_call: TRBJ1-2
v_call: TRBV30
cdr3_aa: CAWTPGGGNNYGYTF

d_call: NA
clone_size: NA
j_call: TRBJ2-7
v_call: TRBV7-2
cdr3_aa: CASSLRLGGTARSYEQYF

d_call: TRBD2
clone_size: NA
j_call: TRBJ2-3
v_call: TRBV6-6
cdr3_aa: CASRIAGGTDTQYF

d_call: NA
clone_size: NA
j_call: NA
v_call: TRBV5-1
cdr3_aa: CASRPIGADTYEQYF

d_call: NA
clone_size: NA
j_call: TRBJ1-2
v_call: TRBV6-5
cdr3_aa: CASSYSRGAANYGYTF

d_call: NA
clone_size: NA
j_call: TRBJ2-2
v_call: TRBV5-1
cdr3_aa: CASSSAGYTGELFF

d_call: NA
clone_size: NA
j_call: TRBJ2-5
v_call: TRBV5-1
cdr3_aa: CASSDRGTQYF

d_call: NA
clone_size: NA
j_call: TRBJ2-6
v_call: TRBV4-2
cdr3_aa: CASSQGSTAGANVLTF

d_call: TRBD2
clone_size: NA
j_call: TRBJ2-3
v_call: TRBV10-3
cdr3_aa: CAISEVVAGGRRTDTQYF

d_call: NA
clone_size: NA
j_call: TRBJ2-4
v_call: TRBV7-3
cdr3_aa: CASSLYDLDAKNIQYF

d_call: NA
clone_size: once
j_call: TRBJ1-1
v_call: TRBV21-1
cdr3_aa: CASRHEGYTEAFF

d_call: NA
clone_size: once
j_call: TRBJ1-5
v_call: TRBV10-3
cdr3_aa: CAIRAGGGDNQPQHF

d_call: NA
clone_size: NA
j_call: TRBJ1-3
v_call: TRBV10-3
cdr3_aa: CAISGQTSGNTIYF

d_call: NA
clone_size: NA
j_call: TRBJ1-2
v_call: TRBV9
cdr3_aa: CASSSATGSGYTF

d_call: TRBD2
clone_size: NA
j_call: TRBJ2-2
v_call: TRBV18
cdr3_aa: CASSALAGSNTGELFF

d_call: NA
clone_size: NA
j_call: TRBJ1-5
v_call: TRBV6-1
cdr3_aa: CASSEVGFNQPQHF

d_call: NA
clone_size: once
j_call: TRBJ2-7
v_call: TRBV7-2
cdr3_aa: CASSPDTYEQYF

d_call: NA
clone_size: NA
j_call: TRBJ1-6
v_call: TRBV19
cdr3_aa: CASSISQSNSPLHF

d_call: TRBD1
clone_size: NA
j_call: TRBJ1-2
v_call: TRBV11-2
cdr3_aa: CASSLVLTGADGYTF

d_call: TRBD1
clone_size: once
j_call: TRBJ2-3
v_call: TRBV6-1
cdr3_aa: CASSGQGGGGDTQYF

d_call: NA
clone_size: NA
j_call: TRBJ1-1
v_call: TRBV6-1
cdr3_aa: CASSEGGTSTEAFF

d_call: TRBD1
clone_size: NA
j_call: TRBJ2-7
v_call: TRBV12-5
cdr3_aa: CASGPRQGLSYEQYF

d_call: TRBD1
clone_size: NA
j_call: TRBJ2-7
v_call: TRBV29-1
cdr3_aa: CSVEDGWGQGYEQYF

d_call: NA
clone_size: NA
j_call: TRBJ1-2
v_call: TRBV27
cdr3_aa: CASSLSQGFLGYTF

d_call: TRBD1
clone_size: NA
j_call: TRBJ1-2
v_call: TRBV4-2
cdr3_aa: CASSQDLTGGRDGYTF

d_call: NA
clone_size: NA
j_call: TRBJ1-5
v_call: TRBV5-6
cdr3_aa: CASSLGASNQPQHF

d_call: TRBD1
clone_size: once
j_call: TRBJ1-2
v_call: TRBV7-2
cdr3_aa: CASSLTGGAEGYTF

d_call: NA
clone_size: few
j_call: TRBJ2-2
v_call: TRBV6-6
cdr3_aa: CASILDRNTGELFF

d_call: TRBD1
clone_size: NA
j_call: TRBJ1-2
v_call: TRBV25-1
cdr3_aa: CASNRGEIDGYTF

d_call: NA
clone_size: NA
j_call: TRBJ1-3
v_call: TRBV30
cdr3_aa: CAWGWVGSGNTIYF

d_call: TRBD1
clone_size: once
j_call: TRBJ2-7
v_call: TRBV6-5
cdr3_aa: CASKGQGKGEQYF

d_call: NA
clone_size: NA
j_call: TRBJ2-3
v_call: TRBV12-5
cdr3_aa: CASEDSNTDTQYF

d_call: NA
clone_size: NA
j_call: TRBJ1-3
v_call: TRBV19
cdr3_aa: CASSDLYGASGNTIYF

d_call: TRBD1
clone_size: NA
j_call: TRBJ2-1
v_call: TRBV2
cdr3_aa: CASRVVGQEPNEQFF

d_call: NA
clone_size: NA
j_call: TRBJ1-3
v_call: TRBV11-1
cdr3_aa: CASTSEFSGNTIYF

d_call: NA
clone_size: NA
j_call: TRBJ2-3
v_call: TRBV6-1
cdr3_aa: CASSGRGGADTQYF

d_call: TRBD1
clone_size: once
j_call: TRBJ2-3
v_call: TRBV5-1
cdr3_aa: CASSLVGTGDTDTQYF